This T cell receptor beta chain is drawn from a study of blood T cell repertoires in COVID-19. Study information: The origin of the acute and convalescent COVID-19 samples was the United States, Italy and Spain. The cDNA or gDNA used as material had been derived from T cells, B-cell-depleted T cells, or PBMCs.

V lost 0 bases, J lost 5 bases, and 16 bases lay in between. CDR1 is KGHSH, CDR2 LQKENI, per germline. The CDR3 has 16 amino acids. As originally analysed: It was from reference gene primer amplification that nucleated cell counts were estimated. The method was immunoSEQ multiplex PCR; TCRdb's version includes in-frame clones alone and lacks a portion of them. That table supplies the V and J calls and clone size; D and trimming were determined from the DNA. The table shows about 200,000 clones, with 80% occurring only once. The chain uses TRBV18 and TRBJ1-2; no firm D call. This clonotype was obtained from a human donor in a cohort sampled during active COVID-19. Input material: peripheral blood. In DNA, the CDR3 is TGTGCCAGCTCACCACCGGGCAGAACAAGCTGGTATGGCTACACCTTC. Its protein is CASSPPGRTSWYGYTF.